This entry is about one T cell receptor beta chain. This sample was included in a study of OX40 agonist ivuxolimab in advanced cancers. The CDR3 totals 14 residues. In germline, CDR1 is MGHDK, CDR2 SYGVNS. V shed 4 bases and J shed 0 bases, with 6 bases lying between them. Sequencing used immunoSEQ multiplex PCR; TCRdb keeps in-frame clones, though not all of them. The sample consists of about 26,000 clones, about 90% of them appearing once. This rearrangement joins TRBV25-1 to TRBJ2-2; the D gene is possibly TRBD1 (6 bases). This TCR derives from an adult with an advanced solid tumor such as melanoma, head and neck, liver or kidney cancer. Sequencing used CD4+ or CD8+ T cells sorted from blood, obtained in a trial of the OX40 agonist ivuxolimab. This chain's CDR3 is CASSGQANTGELFF. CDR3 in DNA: TGTGCCAGCAGTGGACAGGCGAACACCGGGGAGCTGTTTTTT.